This entry describes one T cell receptor beta chain. The antigen is unknown. The PCR contained 60 Vbeta and 13 Jbeta primers. Sequencing was performed with immunoSEQ multiplex PCR; in TCRdb, only in-frame clones are kept and a portion is missing. There are about 150,000 clones in the sample; 82% occur only once, and approximately 6% lies in the top ten. The record originates from a study of cytomegalovirus exposure and HLA in healthy donors. Germline V CDR1 and CDR2: MNHEY, SVGAGI. The germline V and J ends were trimmed by 2 bases and 1 base, with 12 bases remaining between them. The CDR3 has 15 residues. General study results and limits: Most CMV-associated TCR beta chains appeared HLA-restricted in a later analysis.

The chain has TRBV6-5 and TRBJ2-7; perhaps TRBD1 as D (6 bases). The sample taken for sequencing was PBMCs. The TCR sequence derives from a young man in good health and CMV-seropositive. The CDR3 nucleotides read TGTGCCAGCAGTTACGGGGGACACTTATCCTACGAGCAGTACTTC. Amino acid sequence: CASSYGGHLSYEQYF.